The 7 T cell receptor beta chains below all came from one sample that was sequenced in a study of T cell changes during pregnancy in multiple sclerosis (dated by TCRdb to the late 2010s). Library creation used the immunoSEQ multiplex PCR assay. TCRdb limited this immuneACCESS table to in-frame rearrangements with V and J called. A share of clones is missing; checked studies link under half to unresolved V genes, and the rest is unexplained. This sample holds 70,000 or so clones; 91% were observed only once. About 0.75% of the sample is taken by the ten largest. Sample: peripheral blood, taken in the third trimester of pregnancy. The receptors were gathered from a female donor in good health, enrolled as a control in a pregnancy study.

This rearrangement joins TRBV7-2 to TRBJ1-2; 10 positions match TRBD1. CDR1 and CDR2 from the germline V gene are SGHTA and FQGNSA. The CDR3 is made up of 13 amino acids. V was clipped by 6 bases and J by 8 bases; unmatched bases: 6. The CDR3 spells CASRKDRGNGYTF. The DNA of the CDR3 is TGTGCCAGCAGAAAGGACAGGGGGAACGGCTACACCTTC.

The J gene is TRBJ1-2, the V gene TRBV19, with D perhaps TRBD1 (6 bases). This CDR3 comprises 11 residues. CDR1 and CDR2 from the germline V gene are LNHDA and SQIVND (reference sequence). The V end lost 7 bases, the J end lost 8 bases, and 11 bases lay between the germline ends. The CDR3 spells CASNRQGGYTF. The DNA for the CDR3 is TGTGCCAGTAATCGGCAGGGGGGCTACACCTTC. The whole variable domain, remainder taken from reference TRBV19 and TRBJ1-2, is DGGITQSPKYLFRKEGQNVTLSCEQNLNHDAMYWYRQDPGQGLRLIYYSQIVNDFQKGDIAEGYSVSREKKESFPLTVTSAQKNPTAFYLCASNRQGGYTFGSGTRLTVV.

The gene calls are TRBV28 and TRBJ2-5, with D possibly TRBD2 on 7 matching bases. The CDR3 contains 15 residues. The V gene lost 8 bases and the J gene lost 1 base, with 17 bases spanning the gap. Germline V CDR1 and CDR2: MDHEN, SYDVKM. CDR3 DNA sequence: TGTGCCAGCCTGAGGGGGGGCCTCGCCCAAGAGACCCAGTACTTC. Its translation: CASLRGGLAQETQYF.

The chain carries TRBV15 and TRBJ2-5, with TRBD2 matching over 10 bases. The J segment lost 5 bases and the V segment lost 0 bases, leaving 15 bases of the junction unmatched. Germline CDR1 and CDR2: LNHNV and YYDKDF (reference sequence). The CDR3 spans 19 residues. CDR3 sequence reads: CATSRERTIGSGRRETQYF. In DNA form, the CDR3 reads TGTGCCACCAGCAGAGAAAGAACGATAGGTAGCGGGAGGAGGGAGACCCAGTACTTC.

The gene calls are TRBV27 and TRBJ1-5, with D possibly matching TRBD1 (5 bases). Germline-derived CDR1 and CDR2 are MNHEY and SMNVEV (reference sequence). V shed 2 bases and J shed 4 bases, with 9 bases lying between them. CDR3 length equals 14 residues. The CDR3 bases are TGTGCCAGCAGTTTAAGAACAGGTAATCAGCCCCAGCATTTT. It codes for CASSLRTGNQPQHF.

This chain links TRBV7-8 with TRBJ2-7; D not certain. The V end lost 5 bases, the J end lost 4 bases, and 15 bases lay between the germline ends. CDR1 SGHVS and CDR2 FQNEAQ come from the germline V gene. This CDR3 contains 14 residues. The CDR3 here is CASSPPATWYEQYF. The DNA of the CDR3 is TGTGCCAGCAGCCCGCCGGCGACATGGTACGAGCAGTACTTC.

The gene calls are TRBV5-1 and TRBJ1-2; 7 positions agree with TRBD1. Germline loops: CDR1 SGHRS, CDR2 YFSETQ. V lost 3 bases and J lost 2; bases outside the gene matches: 7. The CDR3 has 15 residues. DNA of the CDR3: TGCGCCAGCAGCTCCGAAGTGACAGGGAACTATGGCTACACCTTC. Translating it yields CASSSEVTGNYGYTF.